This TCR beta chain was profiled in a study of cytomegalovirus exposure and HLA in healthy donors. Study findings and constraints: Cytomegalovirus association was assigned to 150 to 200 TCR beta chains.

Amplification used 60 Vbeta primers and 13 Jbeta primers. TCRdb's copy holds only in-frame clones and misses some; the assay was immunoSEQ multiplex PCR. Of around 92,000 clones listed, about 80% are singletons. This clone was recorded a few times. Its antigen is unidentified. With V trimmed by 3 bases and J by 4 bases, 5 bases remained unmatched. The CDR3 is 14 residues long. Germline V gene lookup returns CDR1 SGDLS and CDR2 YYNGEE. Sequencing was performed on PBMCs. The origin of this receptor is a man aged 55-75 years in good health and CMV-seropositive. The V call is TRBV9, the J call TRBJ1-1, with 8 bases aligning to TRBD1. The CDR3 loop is CASSGGQGATEAFF. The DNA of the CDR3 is TGTGCCAGCAGCGGTGGACAGGGCGCCACTGAAGCTTTCTTT.